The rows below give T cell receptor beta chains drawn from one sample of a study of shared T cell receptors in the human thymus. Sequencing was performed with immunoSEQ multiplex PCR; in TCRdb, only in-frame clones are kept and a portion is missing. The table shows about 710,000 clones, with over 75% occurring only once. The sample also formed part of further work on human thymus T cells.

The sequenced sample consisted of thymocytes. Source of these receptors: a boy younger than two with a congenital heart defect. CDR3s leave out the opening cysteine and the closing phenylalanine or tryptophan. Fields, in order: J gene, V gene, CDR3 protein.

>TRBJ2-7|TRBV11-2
ASSQTGIEQY
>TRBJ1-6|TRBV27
ASSRDGGVDSPLH
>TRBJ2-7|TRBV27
ASRWDRGSREQY
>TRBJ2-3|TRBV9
ASSATSTTDTQY
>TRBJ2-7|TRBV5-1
ASSLIRYEQY
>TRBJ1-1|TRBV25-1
ASSGTGLETEAF
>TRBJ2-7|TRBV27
ASSSSAGLAGAFSYEQY
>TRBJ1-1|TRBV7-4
ASSYPRPLGAATEAF
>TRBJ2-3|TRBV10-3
AISEPEGSTDTQY
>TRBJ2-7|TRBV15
ATSRVMWLDGGSSYEQY
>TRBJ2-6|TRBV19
ASSMGGISGANVLT
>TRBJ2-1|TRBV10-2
ASSDINEQF
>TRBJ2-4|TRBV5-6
ASSFFLVAKNIQY
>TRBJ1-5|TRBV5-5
ASSTGQALNQPQH
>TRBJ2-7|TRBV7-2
ASSHNNIETSGEIYEQY
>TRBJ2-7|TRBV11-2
ASSPTGTRHYEQY
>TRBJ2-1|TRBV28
ASSEKSPGSYNEQF
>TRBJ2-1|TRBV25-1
ASSPVGPWIYEQF
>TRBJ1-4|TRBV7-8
ASSRTNEKLF
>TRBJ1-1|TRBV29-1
SVDPTEGVAF
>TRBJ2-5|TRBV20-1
SPLVLETQY
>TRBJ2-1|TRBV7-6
ASSQGLAGYNEQF
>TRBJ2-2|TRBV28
ASSWDRGQGAPNTGELF
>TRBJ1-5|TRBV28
ASSCLVFSNQPQH
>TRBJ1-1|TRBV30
AFGRTRLHTEAF
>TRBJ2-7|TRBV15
ATTDRGPEQY
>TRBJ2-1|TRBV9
ASSVAGGATSGNEQF
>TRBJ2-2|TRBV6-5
ASKPVASNTGELF